This TCR beta chain was identified during a study of shared clonotypes between healthy human individuals. About the research overall: For every donor, three CD4 naive, three CD4 memory, two CD8 naive and one CD8 memory plates were used. Regarding the study as a whole: Among donors, the sharing of clonotypes was expected to be influenced by sequencing depth.

The V and J ends lost 7 bases and 2 bases respectively, with 12 bases between them. CDR1 is MDHEN and CDR2 is SYDVKM in the germline V gene. The CDR3 length is 13 residues. As concerns this clone: Its antigen is unknown.

Produced via immunoSEQ multiplex PCR; TCRdb's table is partial and in-frame only. The table shows millions of clones, with about 95% occurring only once. Terminally differentiated effector memory CD45RA+ cells were excluded by CCR7 positive selection of CD45RO-negative cells. This receptor was identified in a man aged 18 to 35 in good health. The chain employs TRBV28 and TRBJ2-7; D might be TRBD1 (6 bases). Sequenced material: naive CD8+ T cells sorted from blood. The CDR3 coding sequence is TGTGCCAGCAACACAGGGATCACCTACGAGCAGTACTTC. Its translation: CASNTGITYEQYF. The full variable domain, its missing parts supplied by reference TRBV28 and TRBJ2-7, is DVKVTQSSRYLVKRTGEKVFLECVQDMDHENMFWYRQDPGLGLRLIYFSYDVKMKEKGDIPEGYSVSREKKERFSLILESASTNQTSMYLCASNTGITYEQYFGPGTRLTVT.